Listed below are T cell receptor beta chains from one sample, sequenced in a study of T cell responses to AZD1222 COVID-19 vaccine. The protocol was immunoSEQ multiplex PCR, while the TCRdb copy is restricted to in-frame clones and leaves out a portion. The repertoire holds around 130,000 clones, with 86% as singletons. Sequenced here: peripheral blood, sampled on day 0 of AZD1222 vaccination. All receptors come from an adult in good health. CDR3s include the opening cysteine and the closing phenylalanine or tryptophan. The D gene is left open where the match is weak. Rows give clone size only sometimes, using once, few, many, or a class for an expanded clone.

j_gene: TRBJ2-7; abundance: NA; v_gene: TRBV12-3/TRBV12-4; len: 13; d_gene: NA; CDR3aa: CASSFQVPYEQYF; CDR3nt: TGTGCCAGCAGTTTTCAGGTTCCCTACGAGCAGTACTTC
j_gene: TRBJ1-2; abundance: NA; v_gene: TRBV12-3/TRBV12-4; len: 11; d_gene: NA; CDR3aa: CASSLEVSYTF; CDR3nt: TGTGCCAGCAGTTTAGAGGTCAGCTACACCTTC
j_gene: TRBJ2-5; abundance: NA; v_gene: TRBV11-2; len: 14; d_gene: NA; CDR3aa: CASSLDLVVETQYF; CDR3nt: TGTGCCAGCAGCTTAGATCTAGTGGTGGAGACCCAGTACTTC
j_gene: TRBJ2-4; abundance: NA; v_gene: TRBV6-5; len: 16; d_gene: NA; CDR3aa: CASSYSRAPGQNIQYF; CDR3nt: TGTGCCAGCAGTTACTCCAGGGCCCCGGGTCAAAACATTCAGTACTTC
j_gene: TRBJ1-5; abundance: NA; v_gene: TRBV29-1; len: 13; d_gene: NA; CDR3aa: CSVSRGSNQPQHF; CDR3nt: TGCAGCGTATCACGGGGTTCCAATCAGCCCCAGCATTTT
j_gene: TRBJ2-7; abundance: NA; v_gene: TRBV4-1; len: 16; d_gene: NA; CDR3aa: CASSQGSAGRAYEQYF; CDR3nt: TGCGCCAGCAGCCAAGGGAGCGCGGGGCGAGCCTACGAGCAGTACTTC
j_gene: TRBJ1-6; abundance: NA; v_gene: TRBV9; len: 15; d_gene: TRBD1; CDR3aa: CASSVGQGLNSPLHF; CDR3nt: TGTGCCAGCAGCGTGGGACAGGGCTTGAATTCACCCCTCCACTTT
j_gene: TRBJ1-1; abundance: NA; v_gene: TRBV28; len: 13; d_gene: NA; CDR3aa: CATTSTVNTEAFF; CDR3nt: TGTGCCACTACCTCGACCGTGAACACTGAAGCTTTCTTT
j_gene: TRBJ2-1; abundance: once; v_gene: TRBV7-9; len: 15; d_gene: NA; CDR3aa: CASSFRVGRYNEQFF; CDR3nt: TGTGCCAGCAGCTTTCGGGTTGGACGGTACAATGAGCAGTTCTTC
j_gene: TRBJ1-3; abundance: once; v_gene: TRBV2; len: 19; d_gene: NA; CDR3aa: CASNGGGQPRTLSGNTIYF; CDR3nt: TGTGCCAGCAACGGGGGTGGACAGCCACGAACACTCTCTGGAAACACCATATATTTT
j_gene: TRBJ2-1; abundance: few; v_gene: TRBV5-6; len: 13; d_gene: NA; CDR3aa: CASNMYFSNEQFF; CDR3nt: TGTGCCAGTAACATGTATTTTTCCAATGAGCAGTTCTTC
j_gene: TRBJ2-7; abundance: NA; v_gene: TRBV20-1; len: 11; d_gene: NA; CDR3aa: CSAKPSYEQYF; CDR3nt: TGCAGTGCCAAACCTTCCTACGAGCAGTACTTC
j_gene: TRBJ1-5; abundance: NA; v_gene: TRBV27; len: 14; d_gene: NA; CDR3aa: CASSLQNSNQPQHF; CDR3nt: TGTGCCAGCAGTCTGCAGAATAGCAATCAGCCCCAGCATTTT
j_gene: TRBJ2-1; abundance: few; v_gene: TRBV18; len: 16; d_gene: NA; CDR3aa: CASSPERGMTYNEQFF; CDR3nt: TGTGCCAGCTCACCCGAGCGCGGGATGACCTACAATGAGCAGTTCTTC
j_gene: TRBJ2-7; abundance: NA; v_gene: TRBV28; len: 19; d_gene: TRBD2; CDR3aa: CASSLSLRRTSGYSYEQYF; CDR3nt: TGTGCCAGCAGTTTATCTCTTAGAAGGACTAGCGGGTACTCCTACGAGCAGTACTTC
j_gene: TRBJ2-5; abundance: NA; v_gene: TRBV4-3; len: 17; d_gene: TRBD2; CDR3aa: CASSPWLAGPFQETQYF; CDR3nt: TGCGCCAGCAGCCCCTGGCTAGCGGGACCGTTCCAAGAGACCCAGTACTTC
j_gene: TRBJ2-5; abundance: NA; v_gene: TRBV7-9; len: 17; d_gene: TRBD2; CDR3aa: CASSTWTSGSFRETQYF; CDR3nt: TGTGCCAGCAGCACCTGGACTAGCGGGAGCTTTAGAGAGACCCAGTACTTC
j_gene: TRBJ2-1; abundance: NA; v_gene: TRBV19; len: 13; d_gene: NA; CDR3aa: CASSLTAYNEQFF; CDR3nt: TGTGCCAGTAGTCTGACAGCCTACAATGAGCAGTTCTTC
j_gene: TRBJ1-2; abundance: NA; v_gene: TRBV4-1; len: 14; d_gene: NA; CDR3aa: CASSQEVLRDGYTF; CDR3nt: TGCGCCAGCAGCCAAGAGGTATTACGGGATGGCTACACCTTC
j_gene: TRBJ2-7; abundance: NA; v_gene: TRBV7-9; len: 11; d_gene: NA; CDR3aa: CASSPDYEQYF; CDR3nt: TGTGCCAGCAGCCCTGACTACGAGCAGTACTTC
j_gene: TRBJ2-7; abundance: once; v_gene: TRBV28; len: 12; d_gene: NA; CDR3aa: CASSPQNYEQYF; CDR3nt: TGTGCCAGCAGTCCCCAGAACTACGAGCAGTACTTC
j_gene: TRBJ2-3; abundance: NA; v_gene: TRBV18; len: 19; d_gene: TRBD2; CDR3aa: CASSPRDGLAGDSTDTQYF; CDR3nt: TGTGCCAGCTCACCAAGGGACGGACTAGCAGGGGACTCCACAGATACGCAGTATTTT
j_gene: TRBJ1-2; abundance: once; v_gene: TRBV6-2/TRBV6-3; len: 19; d_gene: TRBD1; CDR3aa: CASSYSLPSTGVRNYGYTF; CDR3nt: TGTGCCAGCAGTTACTCTCTACCCTCGACAGGGGTTAGAAACTATGGCTACACCTTC
j_gene: TRBJ2-2; abundance: NA; v_gene: TRBV18; len: 16; d_gene: NA; CDR3aa: CASSPDSEANTGELFF; CDR3nt: TGTGCCAGCTCACCAGACTCGGAGGCGAACACCGGGGAGCTGTTTTTT
j_gene: TRBJ2-2; abundance: NA; v_gene: TRBV4-1; len: 14; d_gene: NA; CDR3aa: CASSQEQGWRELFF; CDR3nt: TGCGCCAGCAGCCAAGAGCAGGGATGGAGGGAGCTGTTTTTT
j_gene: TRBJ2-2; abundance: NA; v_gene: TRBV4-3; len: 18; d_gene: TRBD2; CDR3aa: CASSQDPAQRGSVGELFF; CDR3nt: TGCGCCAGCAGCCAAGATCCCGCGCAGCGGGGGTCTGTCGGGGAGCTGTTTTTT
j_gene: TRBJ2-7; abundance: NA; v_gene: TRBV13; len: 17; d_gene: TRBD2; CDR3aa: CASSLSPLSSGGAEQYF; CDR3nt: TGTGCCAGCAGCTTAAGTCCCCTTAGTAGCGGGGGGGCCGAGCAGTACTTC
j_gene: TRBJ1-2; abundance: once; v_gene: TRBV7-8; len: 15; d_gene: TRBD1; CDR3aa: CASSSLLGTGKGYTF; CDR3nt: TGTGCCAGCAGTTCCCTTCTCGGGACAGGGAAGGGCTACACCTTC
j_gene: TRBJ1-2; abundance: NA; v_gene: TRBV28; len: 13; d_gene: NA; CDR3aa: CASSSGREARYTF; CDR3nt: TGTGCCAGCAGTTCCGGCAGGGAGGCTCGCTACACCTTC
j_gene: TRBJ1-6; abundance: NA; v_gene: TRBV5-1; len: 15; d_gene: NA; CDR3aa: CASTPDSSYNSPLHF; CDR3nt: TGCGCCAGCACCCCGGACAGCTCCTATAATTCACCCCTCCACTTT
j_gene: TRBJ1-2; abundance: NA; v_gene: TRBV2; len: 11; d_gene: NA; CDR3aa: CAAKTNYGYTF; CDR3nt: TGTGCCGCTAAGACTAACTATGGCTACACCTTC
j_gene: TRBJ2-1; abundance: NA; v_gene: TRBV5-1; len: 15; d_gene: TRBD1; CDR3aa: CASRTGTGEYNEQFF; CDR3nt: TGCGCCAGCAGAACCGGGACAGGGGAGTACAATGAGCAGTTCTTC
j_gene: TRBJ2-1; abundance: NA; v_gene: TRBV5-1; len: 15; d_gene: TRBD2; CDR3aa: CASSVLAGGYNEQFF; CDR3nt: TGCGCCAGCAGCGTCCTAGCGGGGGGGTACAATGAGCAGTTCTTC
j_gene: TRBJ1-5; abundance: once; v_gene: TRBV7-8; len: 16; d_gene: NA; CDR3aa: CASSLAGGAINQPQHF; CDR3nt: TGTGCCAGCAGCTTAGCAGGAGGGGCGATAAATCAGCCCCAGCATTTT
j_gene: TRBJ1-6; abundance: NA; v_gene: TRBV23-1; len: 16; d_gene: TRBD1; CDR3aa: CASSHLDRGVGSPLHF; CDR3nt: TGCGCCAGCAGTCATTTGGACAGGGGGGTTGGCTCACCCCTCCACTTT
j_gene: TRBJ2-2; abundance: NA; v_gene: TRBV10-3; len: 15; d_gene: TRBD2; CDR3aa: CAISVIAGPTGELFF; CDR3nt: TGTGCCATCAGTGTTATAGCGGGACCCACCGGGGAGCTGTTTTTT